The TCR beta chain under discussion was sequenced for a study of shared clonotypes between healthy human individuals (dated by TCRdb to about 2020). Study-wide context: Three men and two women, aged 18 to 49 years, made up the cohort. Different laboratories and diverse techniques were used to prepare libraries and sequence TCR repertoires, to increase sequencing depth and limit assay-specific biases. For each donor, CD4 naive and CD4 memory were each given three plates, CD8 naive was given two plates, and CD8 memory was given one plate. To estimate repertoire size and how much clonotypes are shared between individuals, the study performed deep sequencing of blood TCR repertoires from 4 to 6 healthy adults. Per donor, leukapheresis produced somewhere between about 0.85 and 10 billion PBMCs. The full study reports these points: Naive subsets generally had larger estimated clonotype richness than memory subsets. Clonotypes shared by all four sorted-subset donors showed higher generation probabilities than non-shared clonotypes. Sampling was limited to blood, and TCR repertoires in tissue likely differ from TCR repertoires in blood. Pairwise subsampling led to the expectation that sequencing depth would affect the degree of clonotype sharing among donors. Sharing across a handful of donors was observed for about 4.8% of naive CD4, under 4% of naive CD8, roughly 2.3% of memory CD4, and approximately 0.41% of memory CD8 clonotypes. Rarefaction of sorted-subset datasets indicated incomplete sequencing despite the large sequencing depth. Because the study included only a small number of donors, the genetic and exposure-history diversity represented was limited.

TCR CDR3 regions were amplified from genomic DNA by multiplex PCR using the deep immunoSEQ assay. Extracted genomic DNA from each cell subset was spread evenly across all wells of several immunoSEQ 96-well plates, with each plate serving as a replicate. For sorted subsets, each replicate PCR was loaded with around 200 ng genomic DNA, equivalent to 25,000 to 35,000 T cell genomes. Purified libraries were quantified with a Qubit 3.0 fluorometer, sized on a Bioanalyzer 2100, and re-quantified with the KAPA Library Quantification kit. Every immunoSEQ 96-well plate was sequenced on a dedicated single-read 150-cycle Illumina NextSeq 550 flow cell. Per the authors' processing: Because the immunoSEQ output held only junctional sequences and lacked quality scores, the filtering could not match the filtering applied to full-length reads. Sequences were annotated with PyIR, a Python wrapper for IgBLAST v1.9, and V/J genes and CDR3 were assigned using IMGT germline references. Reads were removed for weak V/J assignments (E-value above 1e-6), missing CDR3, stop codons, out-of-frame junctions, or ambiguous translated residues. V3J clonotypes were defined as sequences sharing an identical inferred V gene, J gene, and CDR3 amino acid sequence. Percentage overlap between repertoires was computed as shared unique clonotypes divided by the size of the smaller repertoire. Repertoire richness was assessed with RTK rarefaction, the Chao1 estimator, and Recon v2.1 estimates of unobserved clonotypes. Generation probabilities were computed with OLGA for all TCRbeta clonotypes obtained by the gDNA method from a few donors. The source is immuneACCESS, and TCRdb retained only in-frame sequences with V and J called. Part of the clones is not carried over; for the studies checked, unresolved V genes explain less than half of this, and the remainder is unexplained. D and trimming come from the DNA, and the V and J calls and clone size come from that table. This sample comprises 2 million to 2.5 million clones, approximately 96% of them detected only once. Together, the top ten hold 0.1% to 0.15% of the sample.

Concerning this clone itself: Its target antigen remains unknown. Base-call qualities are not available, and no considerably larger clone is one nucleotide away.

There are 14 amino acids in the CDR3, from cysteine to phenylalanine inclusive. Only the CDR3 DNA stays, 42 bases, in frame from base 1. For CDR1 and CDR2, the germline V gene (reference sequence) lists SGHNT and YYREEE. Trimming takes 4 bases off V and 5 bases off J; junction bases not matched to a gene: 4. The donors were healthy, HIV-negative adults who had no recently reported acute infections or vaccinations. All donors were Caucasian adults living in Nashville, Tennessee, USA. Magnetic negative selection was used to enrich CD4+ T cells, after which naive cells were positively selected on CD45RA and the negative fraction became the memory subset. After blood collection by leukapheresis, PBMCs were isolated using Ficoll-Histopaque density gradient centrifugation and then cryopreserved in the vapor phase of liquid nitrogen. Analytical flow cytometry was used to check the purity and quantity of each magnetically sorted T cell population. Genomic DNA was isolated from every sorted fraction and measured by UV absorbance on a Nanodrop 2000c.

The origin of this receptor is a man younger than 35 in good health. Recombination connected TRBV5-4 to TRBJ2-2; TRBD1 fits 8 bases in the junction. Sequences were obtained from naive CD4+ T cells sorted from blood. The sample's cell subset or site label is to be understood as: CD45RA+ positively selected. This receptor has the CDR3 CASSPRQGTGELFF. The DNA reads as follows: TGTGCCAGCAGCCCTCGACAGGGGACCGGGGAGCTGTTTTTT.